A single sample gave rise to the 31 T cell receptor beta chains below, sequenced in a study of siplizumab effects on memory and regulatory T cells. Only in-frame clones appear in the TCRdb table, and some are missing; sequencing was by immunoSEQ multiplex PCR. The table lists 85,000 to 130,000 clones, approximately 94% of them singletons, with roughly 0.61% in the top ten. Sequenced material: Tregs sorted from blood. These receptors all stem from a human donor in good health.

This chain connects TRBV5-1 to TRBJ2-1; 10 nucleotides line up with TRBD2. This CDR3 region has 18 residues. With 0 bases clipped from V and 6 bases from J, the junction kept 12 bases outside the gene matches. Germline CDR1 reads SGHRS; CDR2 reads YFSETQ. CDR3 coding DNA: TGCGCCAGCAGCTTGGCGGAGAGGCCGGGACTAGCGCCCAATGAGCAGTTCTTC. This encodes CASSLAERPGLAPNEQFF.

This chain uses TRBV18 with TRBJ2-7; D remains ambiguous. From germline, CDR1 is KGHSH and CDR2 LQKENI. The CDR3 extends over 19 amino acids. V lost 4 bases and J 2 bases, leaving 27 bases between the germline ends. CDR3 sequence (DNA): TGTGCCAGCTCACGCCGGACCCCTGAGTTCTCGGCAAGCACCTACGAGCAGTACTTC. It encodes CASSRRTPEFSASTYEQYF.

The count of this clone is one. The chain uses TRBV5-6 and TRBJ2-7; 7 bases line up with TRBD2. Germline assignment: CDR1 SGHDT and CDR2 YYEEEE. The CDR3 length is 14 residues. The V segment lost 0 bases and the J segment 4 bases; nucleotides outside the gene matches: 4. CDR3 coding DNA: TGTGCCAGCAGCTTGGAGGCTAGCGGTTACGAGCAGTACTTC. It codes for CASSLEASGYEQYF.

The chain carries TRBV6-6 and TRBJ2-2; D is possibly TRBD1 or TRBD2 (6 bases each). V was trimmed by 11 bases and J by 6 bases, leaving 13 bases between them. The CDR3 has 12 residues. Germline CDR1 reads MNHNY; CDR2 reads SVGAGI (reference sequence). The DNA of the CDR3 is TGTGCCTCTAAGGGGGGTCCCGGGGAGCTGTTTTTT. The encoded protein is CASKGGPGELFF.

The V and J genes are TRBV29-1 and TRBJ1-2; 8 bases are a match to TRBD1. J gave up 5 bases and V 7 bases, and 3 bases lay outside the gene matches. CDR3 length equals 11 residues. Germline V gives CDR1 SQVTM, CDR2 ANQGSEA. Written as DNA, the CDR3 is TGCAGCGCAGGACAGGGTTATGGCTACACCTTC. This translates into CSAGQGYGYTF.

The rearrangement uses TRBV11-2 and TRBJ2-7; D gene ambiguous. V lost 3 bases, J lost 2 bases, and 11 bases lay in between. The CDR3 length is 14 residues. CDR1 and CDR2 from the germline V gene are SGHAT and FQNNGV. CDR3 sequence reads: CASSLTRSTYEQYF. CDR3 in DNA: TGTGCCAGCAGCTTGACGCGGTCTACCTACGAGCAGTACTTC.

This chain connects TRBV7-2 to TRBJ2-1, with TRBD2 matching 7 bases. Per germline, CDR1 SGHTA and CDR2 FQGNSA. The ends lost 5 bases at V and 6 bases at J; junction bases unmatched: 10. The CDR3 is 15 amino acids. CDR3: CASSHGGTKVNEQFF. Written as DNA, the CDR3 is TGTGCCAGCAGCCACGGGGGGACCAAGGTCAATGAGCAGTTCTTC.

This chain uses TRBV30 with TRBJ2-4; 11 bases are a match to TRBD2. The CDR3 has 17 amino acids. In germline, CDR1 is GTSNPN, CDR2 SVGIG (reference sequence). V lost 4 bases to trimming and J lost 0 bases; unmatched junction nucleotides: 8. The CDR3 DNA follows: TGTGCCTGGAACGTAGCGGGAGGGCCGATAGCCAAAAACATTCAGTACTTC. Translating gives CAWNVAGGPIAKNIQYF.

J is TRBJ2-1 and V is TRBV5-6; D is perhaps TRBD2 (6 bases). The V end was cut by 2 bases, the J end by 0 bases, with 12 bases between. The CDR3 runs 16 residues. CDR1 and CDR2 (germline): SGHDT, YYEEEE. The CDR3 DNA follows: TGTGCCAGCAGCTTTCCGGGACTCGGCTCCTACAATGAGCAGTTCTTC. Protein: CASSFPGLGSYNEQFF.

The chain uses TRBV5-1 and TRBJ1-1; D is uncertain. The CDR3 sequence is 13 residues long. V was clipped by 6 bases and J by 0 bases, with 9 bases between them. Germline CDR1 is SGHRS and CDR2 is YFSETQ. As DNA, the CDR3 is TGCGCCAGCACCGACGTCCTGAACACTGAAGCTTTCTTT. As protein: CASTDVLNTEAFF.

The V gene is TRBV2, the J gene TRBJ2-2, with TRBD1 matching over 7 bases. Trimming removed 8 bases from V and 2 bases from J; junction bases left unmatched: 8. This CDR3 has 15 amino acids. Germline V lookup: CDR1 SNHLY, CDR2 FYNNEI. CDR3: CASAGDSPNTGELFF. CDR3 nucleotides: TGTGCCAGCGCCGGGGACAGCCCAAACACCGGGGAGCTGTTTTTT. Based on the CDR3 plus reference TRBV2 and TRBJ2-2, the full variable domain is EPEVTQTPSHQVTQMGQEVILRCVPISNHLYFYWYRQILGQKVEFLVSFYNNEISEKSEIFDDQFSVERPDGSNFTLKIRSTKLEDSAMYFCASAGDSPNTGELFFGEGSRLTVL.

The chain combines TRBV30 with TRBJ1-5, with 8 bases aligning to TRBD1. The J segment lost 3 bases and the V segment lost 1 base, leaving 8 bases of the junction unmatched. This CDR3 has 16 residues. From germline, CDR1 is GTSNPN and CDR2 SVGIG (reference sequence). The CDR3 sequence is CAWSGARTGLNQPQHF. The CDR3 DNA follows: TGTGCCTGGAGTGGGGCGCGGACAGGGCTCAATCAGCCCCAGCATTTT. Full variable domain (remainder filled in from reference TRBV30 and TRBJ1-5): SQTIHQWPATLVQPVGSPLSLECTVEGTSNPNLYWYRQAAGRGLQLLFYSVGIGQISSEVPQNLSASRPQDRQFILSSKKLLLSDSGFYLCAWSGARTGLNQPQHFGDGTRLSIL.

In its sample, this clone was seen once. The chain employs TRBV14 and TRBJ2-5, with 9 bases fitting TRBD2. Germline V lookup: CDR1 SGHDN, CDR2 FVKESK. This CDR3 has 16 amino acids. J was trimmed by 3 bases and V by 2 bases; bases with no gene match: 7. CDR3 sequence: CASSQPLTSGKETQYF. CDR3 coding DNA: TGTGCCAGCAGCCAACCGCTGACTAGCGGAAAAGAGACCCAGTACTTC.

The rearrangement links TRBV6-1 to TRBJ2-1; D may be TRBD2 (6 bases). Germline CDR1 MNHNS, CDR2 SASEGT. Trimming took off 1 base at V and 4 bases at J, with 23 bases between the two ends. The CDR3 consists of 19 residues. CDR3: CASSEGLFVADPSYNEQFF. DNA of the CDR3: TGTGCCAGCAGTGAAGGTTTGTTCGTAGCGGACCCTTCGTACAATGAGCAGTTCTTC.

CDR3 sequence reads: CASTFSDTQYF. CDR3 bases: TGTGCCAGCACCTTCTCAGATACGCAGTATTTT. The chain combines TRBV7-8 with TRBJ2-3; D is uncertain. Trimming stripped 7 bases from V and 4 bases from J, with 6 bases between. Germline values: CDR1 SGHVS, CDR2 FQNEAQ. CDR3 length: 11 amino acids.

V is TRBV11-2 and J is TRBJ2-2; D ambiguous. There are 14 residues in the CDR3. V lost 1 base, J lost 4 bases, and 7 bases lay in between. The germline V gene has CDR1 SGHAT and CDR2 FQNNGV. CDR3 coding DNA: TGTGCCAGCAGCTTAGGGTCCCGCACCGGGGAGCTGTTTTTT. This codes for CASSLGSRTGELFF.

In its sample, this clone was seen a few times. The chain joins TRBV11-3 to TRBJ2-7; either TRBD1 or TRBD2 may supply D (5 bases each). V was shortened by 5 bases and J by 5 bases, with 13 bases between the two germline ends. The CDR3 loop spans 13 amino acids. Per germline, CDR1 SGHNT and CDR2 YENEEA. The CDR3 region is CASSDQVGDEQYF. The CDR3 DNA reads TGTGCCAGCAGCGATCAGGTGGGGGACGAGCAGTACTTC. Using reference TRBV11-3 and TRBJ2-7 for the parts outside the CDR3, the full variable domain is EAGVVQSPRYKIIEKKQPVAFWCNPISGHNTLYWYLQNLGQGPELLIRYENEEAVDDSQLPKDRFSAERLKGVDSTLKIQPAELGDSAVYLCASSDQVGDEQYFGPGTRLTVT.

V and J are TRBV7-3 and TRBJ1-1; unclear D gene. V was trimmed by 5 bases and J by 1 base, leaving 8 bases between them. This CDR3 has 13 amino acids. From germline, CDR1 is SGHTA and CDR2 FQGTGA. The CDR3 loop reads CASSQTRNTEAFF. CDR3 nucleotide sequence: TGTGCCAGCAGCCAAACACGGAACACTGAAGCTTTCTTT. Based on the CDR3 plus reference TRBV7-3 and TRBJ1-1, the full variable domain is GAGVSQTPSNKVTEKGKYVELRCDPISGHTALYWYRQSLGQGPEFLIYFQGTGAADDSGLPNDRFFAVRPEGSVSTLKIQRTERGDSAVYLCASSQTRNTEAFFGQGTRLTVV.

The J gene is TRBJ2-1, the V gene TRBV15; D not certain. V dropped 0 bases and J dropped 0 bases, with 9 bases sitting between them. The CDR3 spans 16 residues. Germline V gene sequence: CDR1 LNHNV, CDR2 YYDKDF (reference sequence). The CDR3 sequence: CATSRDPASSYNEQFF. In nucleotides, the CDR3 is TGTGCCACCAGCAGAGATCCGGCTAGCTCCTACAATGAGCAGTTCTTC.

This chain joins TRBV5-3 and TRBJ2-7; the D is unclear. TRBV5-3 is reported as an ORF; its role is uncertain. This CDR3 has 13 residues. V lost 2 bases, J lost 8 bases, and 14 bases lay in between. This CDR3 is CARSLPKGDQQYF. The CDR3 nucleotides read TGTGCCAGAAGCTTACCCAAGGGTGATCAGCAGTACTTC.

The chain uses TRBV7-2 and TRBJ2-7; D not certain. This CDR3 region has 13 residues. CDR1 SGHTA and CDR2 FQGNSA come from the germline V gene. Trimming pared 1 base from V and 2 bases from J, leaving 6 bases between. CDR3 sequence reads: CASSLGYTYEQYF. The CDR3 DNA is TGTGCCAGCAGCTTAGGATACACCTACGAGCAGTACTTC.

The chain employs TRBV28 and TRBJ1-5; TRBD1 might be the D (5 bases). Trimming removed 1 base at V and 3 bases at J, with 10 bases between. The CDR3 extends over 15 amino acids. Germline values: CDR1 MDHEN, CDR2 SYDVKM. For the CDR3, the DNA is TGTGCCAGCAGTTTATTCAGGGCGCTCAATCAGCCCCAGCATTTT. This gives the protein CASSLFRALNQPQHF.

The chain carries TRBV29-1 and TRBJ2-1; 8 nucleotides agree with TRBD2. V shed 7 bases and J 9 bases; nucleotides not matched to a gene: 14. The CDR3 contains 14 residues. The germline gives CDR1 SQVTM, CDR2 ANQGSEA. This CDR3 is CSASGLAPYGEQFF. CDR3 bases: TGCAGCGCAAGTGGACTAGCCCCCTACGGTGAGCAGTTCTTC.

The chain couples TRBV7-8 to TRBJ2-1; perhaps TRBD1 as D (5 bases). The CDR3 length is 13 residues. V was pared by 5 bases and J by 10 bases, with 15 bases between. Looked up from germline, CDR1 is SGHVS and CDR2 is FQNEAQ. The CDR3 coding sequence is TGTGCCAGCAGCGTCCACAGGTTTTTGGAGCAGTTCTTC. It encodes CASSVHRFLEQFF.

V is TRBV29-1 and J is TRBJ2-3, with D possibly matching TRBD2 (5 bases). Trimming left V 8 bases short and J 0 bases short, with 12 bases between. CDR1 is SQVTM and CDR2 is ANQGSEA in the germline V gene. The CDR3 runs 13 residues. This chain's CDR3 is CSTRRTSTDTQYF. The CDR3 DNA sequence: TGCAGCACTAGACGGACTAGCACAGATACGCAGTATTTT.

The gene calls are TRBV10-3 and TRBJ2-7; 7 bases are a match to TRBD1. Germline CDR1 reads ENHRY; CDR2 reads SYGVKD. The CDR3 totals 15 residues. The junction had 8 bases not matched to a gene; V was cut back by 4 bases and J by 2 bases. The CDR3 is CAISAKTGFTYEQYF. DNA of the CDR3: TGTGCCATCAGTGCTAAGACAGGGTTTACCTACGAGCAGTACTTC.

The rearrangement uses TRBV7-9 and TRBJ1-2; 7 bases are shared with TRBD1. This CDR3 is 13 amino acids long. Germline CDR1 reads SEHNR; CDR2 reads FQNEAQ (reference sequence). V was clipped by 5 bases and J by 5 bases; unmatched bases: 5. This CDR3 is CASSPYRGYGYTF. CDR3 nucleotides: TGTGCCAGCAGCCCTTACAGGGGTTATGGCTACACCTTC. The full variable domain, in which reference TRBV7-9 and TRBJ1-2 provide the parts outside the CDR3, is DTGVSQNPRHKITKRGQNVTFRCDPISEHNRLYWYRQTLGQGPEFLTYFQNEAQLEKSRLLSDRFSAERPKGSFSTLEIQRTEQGDSAMYLCASSPYRGYGYTFGSGTRLTVV.

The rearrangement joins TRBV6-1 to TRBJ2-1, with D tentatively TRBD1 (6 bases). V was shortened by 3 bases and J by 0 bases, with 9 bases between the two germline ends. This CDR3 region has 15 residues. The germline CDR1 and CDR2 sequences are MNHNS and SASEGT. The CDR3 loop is CASSEQGTSYNEQFF. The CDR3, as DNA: TGTGCCAGCAGTGAGCAGGGGACCTCCTACAATGAGCAGTTCTTC.

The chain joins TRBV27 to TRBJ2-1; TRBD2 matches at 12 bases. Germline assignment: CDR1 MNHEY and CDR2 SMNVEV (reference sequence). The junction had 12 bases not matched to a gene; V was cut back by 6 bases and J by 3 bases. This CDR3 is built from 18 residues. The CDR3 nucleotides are TGTGCCAGCAGAAACATGTTGACTAGCGGGGGAGTCTACAATGAGCAGTTCTTC. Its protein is CASRNMLTSGGVYNEQFF.

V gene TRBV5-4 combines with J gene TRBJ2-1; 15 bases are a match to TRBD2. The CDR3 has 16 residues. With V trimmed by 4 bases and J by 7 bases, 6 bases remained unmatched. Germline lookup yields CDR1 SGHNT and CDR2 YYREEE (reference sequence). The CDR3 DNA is TGTGCCAGCAGCATAAGGACTAGCGGGAGGGGAAATGAGCAGTTCTTC. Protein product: CASSIRTSGRGNEQFF.

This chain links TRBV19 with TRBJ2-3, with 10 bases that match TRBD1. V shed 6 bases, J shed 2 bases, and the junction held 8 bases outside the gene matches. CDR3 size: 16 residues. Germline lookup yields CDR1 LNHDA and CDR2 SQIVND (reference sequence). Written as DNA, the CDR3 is TGTGCCAGTAGGACAGGGGGCGTATTATCCACAGATACGCAGTATTTT. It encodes CASRTGGVLSTDTQYF.